This entry is about one T cell receptor (beta chain). What it binds is unknown. The entry originates in a study of post-analysis software for immune sequencing data. Study-level background: Recorded disease courses covered relapsing-remitting, secondary progressive and progressive-relapsing multiple sclerosis. Some patients had no subtype annotation.

The TCR beta cDNA libraries carried unique molecular identifiers. Out of 1 to 10 million T cells, a few hundred thousand cDNA molecules were generated. TCRdb redid the calling of the PCR reads with MiXCR, one entry per CDR3 protein. The table includes roughly 540,000 distinct CDR3 sequences, 34% detected once. Study conclusions and caveats: Multiple sclerosis was associated with a significant reduction in normalized Chao1 diversity relative to controls.

The TCR originated in a girl under 18 with multiple sclerosis. The sequencing sample was made of blood.

CDR3 bases: TGTGCCAGCAGCCAAAAGGATGAGACCCAGTACTTC. It codes for CASSQKDETQYF. The chain carries TRBV3-1 and TRBJ2-5; D ambiguous. The CDR3 contains 12 residues. The germline V and J ends were trimmed by 2 bases and 5 bases, with 6 bases remaining between them. The germline gives CDR1 LGHDT, CDR2 YNNKEL (reference sequence).